This TCR beta chain was sequenced in a study of shared clonotypes between healthy human individuals. Naivety among CD8 cells was defined by CD45RO negativity and positive CCR7 selection, thereby excluding terminally differentiated effector memory CD45RA+ cells. The CDR3 length is 14 residues. Between the trimmed V and J ends, which lost 2 bases and 5 bases, there was a span of 11 bases. Germline CDR1 and CDR2: SEHNR and FQNEAQ (reference sequence). Produced via immunoSEQ multiplex PCR; TCRdb's table is partial and in-frame only. Counted here are about 580,000 clones, about 98% occurring once; the ten biggest clones make up approximately 0.3%.

The rearrangement joins TRBV7-9 to TRBJ2-3; no firm D call. Source material: naive CD8+ T cells sorted from blood. The clonotype originates from a man under 40 in good health. The chain's CDR3 is CASSLYVSGDTQYF. The CDR3 DNA sequence: TGTGCCAGCAGCTTATATGTTTCGGGAGATACGCAGTATTTT.